These 29 T cell receptor beta chains were sequenced from one sample in a study of cytomegalovirus exposure and HLA in healthy donors. Primers included in the PCR were 60 Vbeta and 13 Jbeta primers. Generated by immunoSEQ multiplex PCR, the TCRdb table keeps only in-frame clones and is missing some. The sample holds some 150,000 clones; 79% are singletons and the top ten take 1.1%. The sequenced sample consisted of PBMCs. The receptors originated from a male donor in good health and CMV-seronegative.

This chain links TRBV30 with TRBJ2-7; D is possibly TRBD1 (6 bases). This CDR3 contains 13 residues. Germline V gene data show CDR1 as GTSNPN and CDR2 as SVGIG (reference sequence). The ends were cut back, 0 bases at V and 5 bases at J, with 11 bases in the middle. The CDR3 DNA reads as TGTGCCTGGAGTGTACAGGGCAGCCACGAGCAGTACTTC. Protein product: CAWSVQGSHEQYF.

This clone was seen a few times. The chain joins TRBV9 to TRBJ2-4; TRBD2 aligns across 12 bases. CDR3 length equals 19 residues. Germline V lookup: CDR1 SGDLS, CDR2 YYNGEE. V dropped 1 base and J dropped 3; count of bases not matched to a gene: 11. The CDR3 protein is CASSVPLPLAGGLKNIQYF. The CDR3 nucleotides read TGTGCCAGCAGCGTACCCCTGCCCCTAGCGGGGGGGCTCAAAAACATTCAGTACTTC.

The V and J genes are TRBV5-1 and TRBJ2-5; 9 nucleotides match TRBD1. The CDR3 contains 15 residues. CDR1 SGHRS and CDR2 YFSETQ come from the germline V gene. With 0 bases clipped from V and 7 bases from J, the junction kept 7 bases outside the gene matches. Here the CDR3 reads CASSLAGTGWGTQYF. In DNA, the CDR3 is TGCGCCAGCAGCTTGGCCGGGACAGGGTGGGGGACCCAGTACTTC.

This chain links TRBV11-2 with TRBJ1-1, with D possibly TRBD1 on 5 matching bases. The CDR3 is 13 amino acids. V was cut by 3 bases and J by 8 bases, with 13 bases left in between. In germline, CDR1 is SGHAT, CDR2 FQNNGV. CDR3 in DNA: TGTGCCAGCAGCTTTTGGGGGGATTTGGAAGCTTTCTTT. Amino acids: CASSFWGDLEAFF.

This clone was counted a few times. The chain employs TRBV14 and TRBJ1-1; 7 bases map to TRBD1. In germline, CDR1 is SGHDN, CDR2 FVKESK. The CDR3 spans 14 residues. With 2 bases clipped from V and 5 bases from J, the junction kept 5 bases outside the gene matches. In DNA form, the CDR3 reads TGTGCCAGCAGCCAACGACAGGGCGGGACTGAAGCTTTCTTT. Residues: CASSQRQGGTEAFF.

The gene calls are TRBV30 and TRBJ2-3; 10 bases agree with TRBD2. V lost 2 bases, J lost 2 bases, and 7 bases stayed unmatched. CDR1 GTSNPN and CDR2 SVGIG come from the germline V gene (reference sequence). The CDR3 is 16 residues long. DNA of the CDR3: TGTGCCTGGAGTAGGGGGCTAGCGGGGGCCACAGATACGCAGTATTTT. It translates to CAWSRGLAGATDTQYF. Together with reference TRBV30 and TRBJ2-3, the CDR3 gives the full variable domain: SQTIHQWPATLVQPVGSPLSLECTVEGTSNPNLYWYRQAAGRGLQLLFYSVGIGQISSEVPQNLSASRPQDRQFILSSKKLLLSDSGFYLCAWSRGLAGATDTQYFGPGTRLTVL.

The chain combines TRBV7-9 with TRBJ2-3; 11 nucleotides line up with TRBD1. Trimming took 5 bases from V and 5 from J; bases not matched to a gene: 9. CDR1 and CDR2 from the germline V gene are SEHNR and FQNEAQ (reference sequence). CDR3 size: 16 residues. CDR3 DNA sequence: TGTGCCAGCAGCCTGAGGCGGACAGGGGGCAAAGATACGCAGTATTTT. Translation gives CASSLRRTGGKDTQYF.

The rearrangement uses TRBV6-6 and TRBJ2-7; a weak D match, TRBD1 (6 bases). CDR3 size: 12 residues. In germline, CDR1 is MNHNY, CDR2 SVGAGI (reference sequence). Trimming took 7 bases from V and 3 from J, leaving 10 bases between them. The CDR3 region is CASTTGSYEQYF. CDR3 sequence (DNA): TGTGCCAGCACTACAGGGAGCTACGAGCAGTACTTC.

This chain connects TRBV5-1 to TRBJ2-7, with D possibly being TRBD2 (6 bases). CDR1 is SGHRS and CDR2 is YFSETQ in the germline V gene. The germline V and J ends were trimmed by 3 bases and 0 bases, with 10 bases remaining between them. This CDR3 has 14 residues. This CDR3 is CASSSPGLSYEQYF. In nucleotides, the CDR3 is TGCGCCAGCAGCTCCCCGGGACTCTCCTACGAGCAGTACTTC.

The chain employs TRBV7-9 and TRBJ2-7; TRBD2 is a possible D gene (6 bases). Trimming took 2 bases from V and 6 from J, leaving 17 bases between them. The CDR3 is 15 amino acids. CDR1 is SEHNR, CDR2 FQNEAQ, per germline (reference sequence). This CDR3 is CASSLFRSGEREQYF. The CDR3 DNA is TGTGCCAGCAGCTTATTCCGATCGGGGGAACGCGAGCAGTACTTC.

This clone was recorded only once. The CDR3 spells CASSRQGDTEAFF. CDR3 DNA sequence: TGTGCCAGCAGCCGTCAGGGGGACACTGAAGCTTTCTTT. The genes are TRBV7-2 and TRBJ1-1; TRBD1 agrees at 7 bases. V was pared by 5 bases and J by 3 bases, with 3 bases of the junction left unmatched. This CDR3 spans 13 amino acids. CDR1 SGHTA and CDR2 FQGNSA come from the germline V gene.

The chain combines TRBV11-1 with TRBJ2-1; 7 bases line up with TRBD1. CDR3 size: 16 residues. V dropped 3 bases and J dropped 10; count of bases not matched to a gene: 15. Germline lookup yields CDR1 SGHAT and CDR2 FQDESV (reference sequence). The chain's CDR3 is CASSFYVDRAGGEQFF. DNA of the CDR3: TGTGCCAGCAGCTTTTACGTTGACAGGGCCGGCGGGGAGCAGTTCTTC.

This chain joins TRBV30 and TRBJ2-1; 9 bases are shared with TRBD1. V dropped 8 bases and J dropped 7; count of bases not matched to a gene: 9. CDR3 length equals 13 residues. The V gene's germline CDR1 is GTSNPN and CDR2 SVGIG (reference sequence). The CDR3 is CAGGGQGRNEQFF. As DNA, the CDR3 is TGTGCCGGGGGGGGACAGGGAAGGAATGAGCAGTTCTTC.

The chain uses TRBV4-2 and TRBJ1-2; TRBD1 might be the D (5 bases). V lost 1 base, J lost 8 bases, and 11 bases lay in between. This CDR3 is 13 amino acids long. The germline gives CDR1 LGHNA, CDR2 YNFKEQ. The CDR3 bases are TGTGCCAGCAGCCAAGGGGACTTTCAGGGCTACACCTTC. Its protein is CASSQGDFQGYTF.

The chain couples TRBV29-1 to TRBJ1-1; no firm D call. Looked up from germline, CDR1 is SQVTM and CDR2 is ANQGSEA. The CDR3 has 14 residues. V gave up 2 bases and J gave up 4 bases, with 14 bases separating them. The CDR3 is CSVELQSASTEAFF. The CDR3 DNA reads TGCAGCGTTGAACTTCAAAGCGCCAGCACTGAAGCTTTCTTT.

The chain links TRBV9 to TRBJ2-1, with TRBD2 matching over 10 bases. V shed 1 base, J shed 13 bases, and the junction held 8 bases outside the gene matches. Germline V gene sequence: CDR1 SGDLS, CDR2 YYNGEE. The CDR3 has 14 residues. The CDR3 bases are TGTGCCAGCAGCGTAAGTGGTAGCGGGGGGACTCAGTTCTTC. The encoded protein is CASSVSGSGGTQFF.

The genes are TRBV7-2 and TRBJ2-5; 7 positions agree with TRBD1. Germline assignment: CDR1 SGHTA and CDR2 FQGNSA. The V segment lost 4 bases and the J segment 5 bases; nucleotides outside the gene matches: 7. The CDR3 sequence is 14 residues long. CDR3 protein: CASSSGQRWETQYF. Written as DNA, the CDR3 is TGTGCCAGCAGCTCGGGACAGCGTTGGGAGACCCAGTACTTC.

This clone occurred a few times. The chain is built from TRBV30 and TRBJ1-6; 9 bases match TRBD1. This CDR3 has 13 amino acids. Germline values: CDR1 GTSNPN, CDR2 SVGIG (reference sequence). Unmatched junction bases numbered 5, after V lost 4 bases and J lost 10 bases. CDR3 sequence: CAWTQGANSPLHF. The CDR3 DNA sequence: TGTGCCTGGACACAGGGGGCGAACTCACCCCTCCACTTT.

The V call is TRBV10-3, the J call TRBJ2-3; a weak D match, TRBD2 (5 bases). Germline loops: CDR1 ENHRY, CDR2 SYGVKD. This CDR3 spans 12 amino acids. V shed 8 bases and J shed 4 bases, with 10 bases lying between them. CDR3 loop: CAISGRADTQYF. DNA of the CDR3: TGTGCCATCTCGGGGAGAGCAGATACGCAGTATTTT.

V is TRBV11-3 and J is TRBJ2-7; D is perhaps TRBD2 (7 bases). CDR3 length equals 16 residues. Trimming cost V 6 bases and J 6 bases, with 24 bases left between them. CDR1 and CDR2 (germline): SGHNT, YENEEA. CDR3 residues: CASSTRGAVSFSEQYF. The CDR3 nucleotides are TGTGCCAGCAGTACCCGGGGGGCAGTATCCTTTAGCGAGCAGTACTTC.

The chain links TRBV9 to TRBJ2-5; 8 positions match TRBD1. Germline CDR1 reads SGDLS; CDR2 reads YYNGEE. This CDR3 comprises 13 residues. The V gene end was trimmed by 3 bases and the J gene end by 2 bases; junction bases not matched to a gene: 0. The CDR3 sequence is CASSGDRQETQYF. The CDR3 DNA sequence: TGTGCCAGCAGCGGGGACAGGCAAGAGACCCAGTACTTC. Combining the CDR3 with reference TRBV9 and TRBJ2-5 gives the whole variable domain DSGVTQTPKHLITATGQRVTLRCSPRSGDLSVYWYQQSLDQGLQFLIQYYNGEERAKGNILERFSAQQFPDLHSELNLSSLELGDSALYFCASSGDRQETQYFGPGTRLLVL.

The rearrangement joins TRBV12-5 to TRBJ1-1; TRBD1 might be the D (6 bases). Germline assignment: CDR1 LGHNT and CDR2 FRNRAP. Trimming took off 6 bases at V and 1 base at J, with 6 bases between the two ends. CDR3 size: 12 residues. The CDR3 sequence is CASGQGNTEAFF. CDR3 nucleotides: TGTGCTAGTGGACAGGGGAACACTGAAGCTTTCTTT.

V gene TRBV7-2 combines with J gene TRBJ2-2; TRBD2 matches 8 bases. Germline V CDR1 and CDR2: SGHTA, FQGNSA. The CDR3 is 14 amino acids. V dropped 5 bases and J dropped 6; count of bases not matched to a gene: 5. DNA for the CDR3: TGTGCCAGCAGCAGTTCGGGGGGGGCCGGGGAGCTGTTTTTT. Its translation is CASSSSGGAGELFF.

V gene TRBV27 combines with J gene TRBJ2-7; D is possibly TRBD2 (7 bases). The germline CDR1 and CDR2 sequences are MNHEY and SMNVEV (reference sequence). There are 16 residues in the CDR3. Trimming shortened V by 5 bases and J by 3 bases, and 20 bases separated the two germline ends. The DNA for the CDR3 is TGTGCCAGCAGTCCTTCCGCCGGGGGGCGTATCTACGAGCAGTACTTC. Amino acid sequence: CASSPSAGGRIYEQYF.

This clone was detected only once. This chain links TRBV7-2 with TRBJ1-2; 11 bases are a match to TRBD1. Losses at the gene ends were 4 bases for V and 8 bases for J; bases not matched to a gene: 6. Germline V gives CDR1 SGHTA, CDR2 FQGNSA. The CDR3 sequence is 14 residues long. The CDR3 loop is CASSSGGTGGGYTF. The CDR3 nucleotides read TGTGCCAGCAGCTCGGGAGGGACAGGGGGAGGCTACACCTTC. The full variable domain, in which reference TRBV7-2 and TRBJ1-2 provide the parts outside the CDR3, is GAGVSQSPSNKVTEKGKDVELRCDPISGHTALYWYRQSLGQGLEFLIYFQGNSAPDKSGLPSDRFSAERTGGSVSTLTIQRTQQEDSAVYLCASSSGGTGGGYTFGSGTRLTVV.

This clone was recorded once. The genes are TRBV7-9 and TRBJ1-1; TRBD1 might be the D (5 bases). The CDR3 totals 12 residues. CDR1 SEHNR and CDR2 FQNEAQ come from the germline V gene (reference sequence). The V end was cut by 5 bases, the J end by 4 bases, with 8 bases between. As DNA, the CDR3 is TGTGCCAGCAGCAGGGGCCCCACTGAAGCTTTCTTT. It translates to CASSRGPTEAFF.

The gene calls are TRBV13 and TRBJ1-4, with 10 bases aligning to TRBD1. V dropped 4 bases and J dropped 8; count of bases not matched to a gene: 7. There are 15 residues in the CDR3. Germline CDR1 PRHDT, CDR2 FYEKMQ (reference sequence). CDR3 residues: CASSSGTGEREKLFF. The DNA of the CDR3 is TGTGCCAGCAGCTCCGGGACAGGGGAGCGCGAAAAACTGTTTTTT.

The chain employs TRBV6-1 and TRBJ1-1; tentatively, D is TRBD1 (6 bases). The CDR3 runs to 14 residues. Germline-derived CDR1 and CDR2 are MNHNS and SASEGT. V dropped 5 bases and J dropped 1 base, with 11 bases sitting between them. This chain's CDR3 is CASSPTGQNTEAFF. CDR3 DNA sequence: TGTGCCAGCAGTCCGACAGGCCAGAACACTGAAGCTTTCTTT.

In the case of this clone: A read error may account for a junction end that differs from germline. The chain employs TRBV7-9 and TRBJ2-7, with 7 bases aligning to TRBD2. This CDR3 spans 12 amino acids. Germline V lookup: CDR1 SEHNR, CDR2 FQNEAQ (reference sequence). The CDR3 DNA reads TGTTCCAGCACCTTCGGCGGGGGCGAGCAGTACTTC. Translation: CSSTFGGGEQYF.